This is a list of T cell receptor beta chains from one sample in a study of chemoradiotherapy in HPV16-positive cancers. Clones were sequenced by immunoSEQ multiplex PCR, and TCRdb holds only the in-frame ones, with some missing. The sample includes some 19,000 clones, around 86% seen only once; the top ten take 3.5% to 6%. Sequencing was performed on blood, taken from a patient who underwent chemoradiotherapy. These TCRs come from a human donor with HPV-associated anogenital cancer. The CDR3 runs from the conserved cysteine through the conserved F or W. The D gene is left open where the match is weak. Clone size is given for some rows only: seen once, a few or many times, or a class if the clone is expanded.

J gene	V gene	clone size	CDR3 length	D gene	CDR3 protein	CDR3 DNA
TRBJ1-4	TRBV2	.	14	.	CASSPRGANEKLFF	TGTGCCAGCAGTCCCCGGGGGGCTAATGAAAAACTGTTTTTT
TRBJ2-7	TRBV2	.	13	TRBD1	CAGTGTVAYEQYF	TGTGCCGGGACCGGGACAGTAGCCTACGAGCAGTACTTC
TRBJ2-5	TRBV5-6	.	16	TRBD2	CASRVGTSGRYETQYF	TGTGCCAGCCGCGTGGGAACTAGCGGGAGATACGAGACCCAGTACTTC
TRBJ2-1	TRBV6-6	.	12	.	CASSFKDGEQFF	TGTGCCAGCAGTTTCAAAGATGGTGAGCAGTTCTTC
TRBJ1-2	TRBV9	.	13	.	CASSRNANYGYTF	TGTGCCAGCAGCAGGAACGCGAACTATGGCTACACCTTC
TRBJ1-5	TRBV2	once	15	.	CASSEQGYSNQPQHF	TGTGCCAGCAGTGAACAGGGCTATAGCAATCAGCCCCAGCATTTT
TRBJ2-7	TRBV5-1	.	14	TRBD1	CASSSGQGSYEQYF	TGCGCCAGCAGCTCGGGACAGGGATCCTACGAGCAGTACTTC
TRBJ2-2	TRBV6-4	.	13	.	CASSDRATGELFF	TGTGCCAGCAGTGACAGGGCCACCGGGGAGCTGTTTTTT
TRBJ2-7	TRBV6-5	.	11	.	CASSSYGEQYF	TGTGCCAGCAGTTCCTATGGGGAGCAGTACTTC
TRBJ2-3	TRBV9	.	12	.	CASSEGLDTQYF	TGTGCCAGCAGCGAGGGGCTGGATACGCAGTATTTT
TRBJ1-4	TRBV6-5	.	14	.	CASRDPRANEKLFF	TGTGCCAGCAGGGACCCTAGGGCTAATGAAAAACTGTTTTTT
TRBJ1-1	TRBV14	.	16	.	CASSVTIGRGGTEAFF	TGTGCCAGCAGCGTCACGATTGGCAGGGGTGGAACTGAAGCTTTCTTT
TRBJ2-5	TRBV6-1	.	15	TRBD2	CASSDEREWVGTQYF	TGTGCCAGCAGTGATGAGCGGGAGTGGGTAGGGACCCAGTACTTC
TRBJ1-2	TRBV6-5	.	12	TRBD1	CASRDRGYGYTF	TGTGCCAGCCGAGACAGGGGCTATGGCTACACCTTC
TRBJ1-1	TRBV20-1	.	11	.	CSWISRAEAFF	TGCAGCTGGATCTCGCGGGCTGAAGCTTTCTTT
TRBJ2-4	TRBV6-5	.	13	.	CASSGKAKNIQYF	TGTGCCAGCTCTGGGAAGGCCAAAAACATTCAGTACTTC
TRBJ1-5	TRBV2	.	16	.	CASSEAGGLGNQPQHF	TGTGCCAGCAGTGAAGCGGGGGGGCTTGGCAATCAGCCCCAGCATTTT
TRBJ2-4	TRBV14	.	14	.	CASSRQGWEDIQYF	TGTGCCAGCAGCCGACAGGGTTGGGAGGACATTCAGTACTTC
TRBJ1-1	TRBV29-1	.	11	.	CSVDGPWGAFF	TGCAGCGTTGACGGTCCCTGGGGGGCTTTCTTT
TRBJ2-1	TRBV7-2	.	15	.	CASSLKAIPQFEQFF	TGTGCCAGCAGCTTAAAGGCTATCCCACAATTTGAGCAGTTCTTC
TRBJ2-7	TRBV5-1	.	15	TRBD2	CASSSAGRRMDEQYF	TGCGCCAGCAGCTCAGCGGGACGCCGTATGGACGAGCAGTACTTC
TRBJ1-1	TRBV29-1	.	11	.	CSGKGNTEAFF	TGCAGCGGAAAGGGTAACACTGAAGCTTTCTTT